Described below is a single T cell receptor beta chain sequence and its context. Its antigen is not known. In TCRdb, the 5' RACE reads were re-called with MiXCR into one record per CDR3 protein. The sample has fewer than 450,000 distinct CDR3 sequences, more than 25% seen once. CDR3 size: 13 residues. Between the trimmed V and J ends, which lost 7 bases and 8 bases, there was a span of 18 bases. From germline, CDR1 is SQVTM and CDR2 ANQGSEA. All three twin pairs grew up together with likely shared infections and vaccines. This entry comes from a study of identical twins' blood T cells. Study-wide findings and caveats: Twins reportedly had markedly more similar V usage than unrelated donors, even among out-of-frame TCRbeta clonotypes. Twin repertoire similarity may partly reflect shared environment.

This TCR derives from a woman between 18 and 55 years old in good health. The sample was PBMCs. V and J are TRBV29-1 and TRBJ2-1, with D perhaps given as TRBD1 or TRBD2 (6 bases each). In DNA, the CDR3 is TGCAGCGCTCCTTCGGGGGCGCAGGATGAGCAGTTCTTC. Translation: CSAPSGAQDEQFF.